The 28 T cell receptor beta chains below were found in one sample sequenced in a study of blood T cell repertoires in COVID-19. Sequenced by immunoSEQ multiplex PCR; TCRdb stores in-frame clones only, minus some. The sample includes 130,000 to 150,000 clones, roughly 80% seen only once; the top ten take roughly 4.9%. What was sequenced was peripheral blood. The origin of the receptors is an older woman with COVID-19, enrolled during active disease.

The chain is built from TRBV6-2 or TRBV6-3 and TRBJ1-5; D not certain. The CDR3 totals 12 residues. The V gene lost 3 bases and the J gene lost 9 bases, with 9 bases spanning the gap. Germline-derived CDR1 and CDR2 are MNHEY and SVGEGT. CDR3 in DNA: TGTGCCAGCAGTTATTCGGAGAGGCCCCAGCATTTT. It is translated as CASSYSERPQHF.

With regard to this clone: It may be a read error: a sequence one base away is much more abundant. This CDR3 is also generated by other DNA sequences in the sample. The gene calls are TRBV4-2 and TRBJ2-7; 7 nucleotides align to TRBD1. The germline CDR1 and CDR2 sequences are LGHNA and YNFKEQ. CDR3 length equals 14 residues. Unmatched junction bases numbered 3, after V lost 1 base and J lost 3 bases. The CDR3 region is CASSQGQGDYEQYF. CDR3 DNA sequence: TGTGCCAGCAGCCAAGGGCAGGGGGACTACGAGCAGTACTTC.

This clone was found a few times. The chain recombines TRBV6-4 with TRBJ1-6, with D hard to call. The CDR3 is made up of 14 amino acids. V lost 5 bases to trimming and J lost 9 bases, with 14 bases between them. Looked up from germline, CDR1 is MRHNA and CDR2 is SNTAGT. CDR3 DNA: TGTGCCAGCAGTTCATCTCCTGGCGGTTCACCCCTCCACTTT. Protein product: CASSSSPGGSPLHF.

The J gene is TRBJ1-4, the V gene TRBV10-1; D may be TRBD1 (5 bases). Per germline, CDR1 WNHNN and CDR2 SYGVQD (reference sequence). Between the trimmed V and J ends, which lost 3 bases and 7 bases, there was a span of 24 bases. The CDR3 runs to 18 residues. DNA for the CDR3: TGCGCCAGCAGTGACTACCCCAGGGTTAAGGGGCGGCCTGAAAAACTGTTTTTT. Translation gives CASSDYPRVKGRPEKLFF.

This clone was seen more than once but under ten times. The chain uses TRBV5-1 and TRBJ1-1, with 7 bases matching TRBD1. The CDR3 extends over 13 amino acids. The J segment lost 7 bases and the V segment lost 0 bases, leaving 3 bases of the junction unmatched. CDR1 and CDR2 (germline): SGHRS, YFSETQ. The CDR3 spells CASSLDRGDEAFF. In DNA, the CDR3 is TGCGCCAGCAGCTTGGACAGGGGAGATGAAGCTTTCTTT.

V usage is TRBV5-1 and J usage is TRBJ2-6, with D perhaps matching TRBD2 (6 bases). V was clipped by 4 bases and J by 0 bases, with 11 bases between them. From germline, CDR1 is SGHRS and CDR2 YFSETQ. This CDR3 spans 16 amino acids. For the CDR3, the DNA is TGCGCCAGCAGCGGGGGACTCCTCTCTGGGGCCAACGTCCTGACTTTC. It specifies CASSGGLLSGANVLTF.

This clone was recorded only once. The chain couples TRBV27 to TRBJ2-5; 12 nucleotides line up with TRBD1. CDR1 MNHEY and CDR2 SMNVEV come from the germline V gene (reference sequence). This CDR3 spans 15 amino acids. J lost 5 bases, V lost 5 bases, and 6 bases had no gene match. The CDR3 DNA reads TGTGCCAGCAGTCTGGGGACAGGGGGCTGGGAGACCCAGTACTTC. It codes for CASSLGTGGWETQYF.

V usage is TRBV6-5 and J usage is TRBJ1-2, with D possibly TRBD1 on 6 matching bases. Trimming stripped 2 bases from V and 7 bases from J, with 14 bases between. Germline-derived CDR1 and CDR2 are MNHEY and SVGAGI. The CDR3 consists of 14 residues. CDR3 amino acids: CASSYGGGAGGYTF. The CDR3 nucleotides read TGTGCCAGCAGTTACGGTGGGGGGGCTGGTGGCTACACCTTC.

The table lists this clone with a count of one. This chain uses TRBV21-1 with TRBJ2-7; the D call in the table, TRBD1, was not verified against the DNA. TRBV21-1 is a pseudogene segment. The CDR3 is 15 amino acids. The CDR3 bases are TGTGCCAGCAGCTTAACAGGGGGCGCCGGCTACGAGCAGTACTTC. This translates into CASSLTGGAGYEQYF.

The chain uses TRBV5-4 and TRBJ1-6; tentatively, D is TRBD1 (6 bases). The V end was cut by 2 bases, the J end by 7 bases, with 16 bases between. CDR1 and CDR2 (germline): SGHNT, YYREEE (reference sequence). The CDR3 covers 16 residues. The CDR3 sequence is CASSFDPGHQNSPLHF. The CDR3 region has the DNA TGTGCCAGCAGCTTCGACCCGGGACATCAGAATTCACCCCTCCACTTT.

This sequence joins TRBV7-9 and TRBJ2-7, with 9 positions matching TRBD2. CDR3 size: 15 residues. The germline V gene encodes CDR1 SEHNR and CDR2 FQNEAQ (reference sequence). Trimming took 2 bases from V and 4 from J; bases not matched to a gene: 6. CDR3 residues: CASSLRLAGDYEQYF. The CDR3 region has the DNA TGTGCCAGCAGCTTACGGTTAGCGGGGGATTACGAGCAGTACTTC.

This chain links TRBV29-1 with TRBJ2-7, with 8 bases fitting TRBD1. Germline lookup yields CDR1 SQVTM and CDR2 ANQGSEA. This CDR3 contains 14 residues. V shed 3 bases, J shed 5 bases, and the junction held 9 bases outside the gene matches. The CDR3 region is CSVDGQSGGDEQYF. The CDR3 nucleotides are TGCAGCGTTGATGGACAGTCAGGGGGCGACGAGCAGTACTTC.

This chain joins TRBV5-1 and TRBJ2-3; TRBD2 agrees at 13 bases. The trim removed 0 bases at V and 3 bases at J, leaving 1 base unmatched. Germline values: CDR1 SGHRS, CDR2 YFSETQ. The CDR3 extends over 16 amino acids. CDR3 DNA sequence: TGCGCCAGCAGCTTGGGGACTAGCGGGGGTACAGATACGCAGTATTTT. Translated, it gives CASSLGTSGGTDTQYF.

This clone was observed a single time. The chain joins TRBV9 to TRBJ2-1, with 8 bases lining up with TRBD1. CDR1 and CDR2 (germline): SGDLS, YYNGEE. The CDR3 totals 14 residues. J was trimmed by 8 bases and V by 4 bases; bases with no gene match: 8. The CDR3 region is CASSLRQGSDEQFF. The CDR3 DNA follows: TGTGCCAGCAGCCTTAGACAGGGGTCGGATGAGCAGTTCTTC. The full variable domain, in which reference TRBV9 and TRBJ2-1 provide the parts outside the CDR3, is DSGVTQTPKHLITATGQRVTLRCSPRSGDLSVYWYQQSLDQGLQFLIQYYNGEERAKGNILERFSAQQFPDLHSELNLSSLELGDSALYFCASSLRQGSDEQFFGPGTRLTVL.

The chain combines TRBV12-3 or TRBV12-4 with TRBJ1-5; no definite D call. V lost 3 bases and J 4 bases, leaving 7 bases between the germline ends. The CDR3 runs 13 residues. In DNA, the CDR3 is TGTGCCAGCAGTTTCGGTCAAAATCAGCCCCAGCATTTT. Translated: CASSFGQNQPQHF.

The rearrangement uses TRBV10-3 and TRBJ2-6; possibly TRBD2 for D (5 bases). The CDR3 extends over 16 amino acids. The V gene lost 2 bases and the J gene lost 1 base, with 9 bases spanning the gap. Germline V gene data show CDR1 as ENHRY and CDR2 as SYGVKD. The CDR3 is CAISERPGSGANVLTF. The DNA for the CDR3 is TGTGCCATCAGTGAGAGGCCGGGGTCTGGGGCCAACGTCCTGACTTTC.

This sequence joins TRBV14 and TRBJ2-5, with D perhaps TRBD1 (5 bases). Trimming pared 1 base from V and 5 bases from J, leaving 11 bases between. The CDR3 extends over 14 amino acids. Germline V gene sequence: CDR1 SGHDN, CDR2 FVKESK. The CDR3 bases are TGTGCCAGCAGCCAAGCGTGGAAGGGGGAGACCCAGTACTTC. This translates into CASSQAWKGETQYF.

For the CDR3, the DNA is TGTGCCAGCAGCGTCGGTAGCGGGGCTCTATACAATGAGCAGTTCTTC. Residues: CASSVGSGALYNEQFF. The chain uses TRBV9 and TRBJ2-1; 8 bases map to TRBD2. With V trimmed by 2 bases and J by 4 bases, 8 bases remained unmatched. This CDR3 has 16 residues. Per germline, CDR1 SGDLS and CDR2 YYNGEE.

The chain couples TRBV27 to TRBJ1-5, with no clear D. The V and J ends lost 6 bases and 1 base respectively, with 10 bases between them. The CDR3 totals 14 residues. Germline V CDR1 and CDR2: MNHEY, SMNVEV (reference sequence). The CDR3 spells CASSPGLSNQPQHF. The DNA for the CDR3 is TGTGCCAGCAGCCCAGGACTCAGCAATCAGCCCCAGCATTTT.

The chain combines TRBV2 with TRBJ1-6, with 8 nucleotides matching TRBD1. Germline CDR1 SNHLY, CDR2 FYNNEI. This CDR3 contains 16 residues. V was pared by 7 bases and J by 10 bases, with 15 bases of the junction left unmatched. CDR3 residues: CASTPTPGQGLSPLHF. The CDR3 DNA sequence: TGTGCCAGCACTCCGACCCCCGGACAGGGCCTATCACCCCTCCACTTT.

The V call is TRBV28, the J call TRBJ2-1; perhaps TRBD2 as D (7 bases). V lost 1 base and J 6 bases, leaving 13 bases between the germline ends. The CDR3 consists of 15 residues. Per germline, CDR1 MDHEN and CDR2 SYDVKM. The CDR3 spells CASSLLAGAGNEQFF. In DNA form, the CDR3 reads TGTGCCAGCAGTTTATTGGCGGGGGCCGGCAATGAGCAGTTCTTC.

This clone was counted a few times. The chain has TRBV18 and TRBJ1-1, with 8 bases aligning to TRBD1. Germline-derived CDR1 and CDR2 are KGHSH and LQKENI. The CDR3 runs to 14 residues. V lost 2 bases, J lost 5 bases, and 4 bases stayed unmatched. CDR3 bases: TGTGCCAGCTCACCAGGACAGGGTTTAACTGAAGCTTTCTTT. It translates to CASSPGQGLTEAFF.

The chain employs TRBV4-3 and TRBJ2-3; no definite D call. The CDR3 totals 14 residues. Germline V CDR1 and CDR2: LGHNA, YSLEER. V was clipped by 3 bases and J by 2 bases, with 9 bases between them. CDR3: CASSQGSFTDTQYF. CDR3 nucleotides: TGCGCCAGCAGCCAGGGCAGTTTCACAGATACGCAGTATTTT.

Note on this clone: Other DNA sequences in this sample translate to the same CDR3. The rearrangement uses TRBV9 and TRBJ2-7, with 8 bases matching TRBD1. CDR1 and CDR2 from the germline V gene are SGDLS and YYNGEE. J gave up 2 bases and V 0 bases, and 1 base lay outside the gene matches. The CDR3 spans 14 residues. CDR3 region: CASSVGQGTYEQYF. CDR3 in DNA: TGTGCCAGCAGCGTAGGACAGGGGACCTACGAGCAGTACTTC.

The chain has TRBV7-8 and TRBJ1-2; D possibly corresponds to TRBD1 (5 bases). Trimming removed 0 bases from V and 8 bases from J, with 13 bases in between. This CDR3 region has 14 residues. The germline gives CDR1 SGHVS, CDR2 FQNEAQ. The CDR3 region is CASSLAVTARGYTF. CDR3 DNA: TGTGCCAGCAGCTTAGCGGTGACAGCCCGGGGCTACACCTTC.

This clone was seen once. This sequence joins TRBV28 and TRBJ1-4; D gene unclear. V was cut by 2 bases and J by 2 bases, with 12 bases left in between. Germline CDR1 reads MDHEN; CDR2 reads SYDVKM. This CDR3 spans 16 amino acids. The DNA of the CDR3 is TGTGCCAGCAGTTTAGTCTCAGGAAGGACTAATGAAAAACTGTTTTTT. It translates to CASSLVSGRTNEKLFF.

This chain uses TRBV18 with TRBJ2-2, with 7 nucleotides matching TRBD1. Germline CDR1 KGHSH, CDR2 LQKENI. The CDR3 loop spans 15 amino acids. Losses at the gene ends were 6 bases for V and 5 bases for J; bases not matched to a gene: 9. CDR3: CASSLRGGETGELFF. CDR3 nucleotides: TGTGCCAGCTCCCTAAGAGGGGGCGAGACCGGGGAGCTGTTTTTT.

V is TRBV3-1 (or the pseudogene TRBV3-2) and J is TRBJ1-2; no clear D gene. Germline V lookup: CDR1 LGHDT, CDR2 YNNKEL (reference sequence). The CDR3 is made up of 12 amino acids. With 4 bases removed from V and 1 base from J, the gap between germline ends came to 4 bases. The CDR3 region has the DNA TGTGCCAGCAGCCGTATTAACTATGGCTACACCTTC. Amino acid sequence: CASSRINYGYTF.